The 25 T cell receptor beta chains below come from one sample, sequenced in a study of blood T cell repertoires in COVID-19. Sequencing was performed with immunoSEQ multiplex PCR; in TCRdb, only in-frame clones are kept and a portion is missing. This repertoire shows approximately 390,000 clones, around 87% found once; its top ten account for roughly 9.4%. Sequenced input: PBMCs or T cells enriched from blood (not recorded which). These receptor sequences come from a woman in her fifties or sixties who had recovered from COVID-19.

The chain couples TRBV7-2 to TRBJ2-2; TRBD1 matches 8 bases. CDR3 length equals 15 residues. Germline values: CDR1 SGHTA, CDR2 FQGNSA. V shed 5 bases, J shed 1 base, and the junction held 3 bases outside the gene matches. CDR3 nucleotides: TGTGCCAGCAGCCAGGACAGGGTGAACACCGGGGAGCTGTTTTTT. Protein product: CASSQDRVNTGELFF.

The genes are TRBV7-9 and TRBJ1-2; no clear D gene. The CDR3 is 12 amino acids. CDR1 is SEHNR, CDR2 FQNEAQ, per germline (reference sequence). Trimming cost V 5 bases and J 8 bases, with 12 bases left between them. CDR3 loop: CASSVNWSGYTF. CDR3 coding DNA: TGTGCCAGCAGCGTTAATTGGAGCGGCTACACCTTC.

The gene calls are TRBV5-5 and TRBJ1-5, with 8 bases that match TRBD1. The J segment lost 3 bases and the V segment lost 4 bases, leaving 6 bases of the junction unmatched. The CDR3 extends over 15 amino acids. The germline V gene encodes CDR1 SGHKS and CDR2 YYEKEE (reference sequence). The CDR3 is CASSLWTGTNQPQHF. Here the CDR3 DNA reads TGTGCCAGCAGCCTATGGACAGGGACCAATCAGCCCCAGCATTTT. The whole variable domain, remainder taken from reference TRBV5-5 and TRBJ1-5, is DAGVTQSPTHLIKTRGQQVTLRCSPISGHKSVSWYQQVLGQGPQFIFQYYEKEERGRGNFPDRFSARQFPNYSSELNVNALLLGDSALYLCASSLWTGTNQPQHFGDGTRLSIL.

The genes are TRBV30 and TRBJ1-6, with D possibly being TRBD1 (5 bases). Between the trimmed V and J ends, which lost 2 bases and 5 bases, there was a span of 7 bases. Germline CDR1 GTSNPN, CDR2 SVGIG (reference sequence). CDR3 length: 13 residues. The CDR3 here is CAWSNRNNSPLHF. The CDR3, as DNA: TGTGCCTGGAGTAACAGGAATAATTCACCCCTCCACTTT. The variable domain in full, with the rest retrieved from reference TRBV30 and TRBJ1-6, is SQTIHQWPATLVQPVGSPLSLECTVEGTSNPNLYWYRQAAGRGLQLLFYSVGIGQISSEVPQNLSASRPQDRQFILSSKKLLLSDSGFYLCAWSNRNNSPLHFGNGTRLTVT.

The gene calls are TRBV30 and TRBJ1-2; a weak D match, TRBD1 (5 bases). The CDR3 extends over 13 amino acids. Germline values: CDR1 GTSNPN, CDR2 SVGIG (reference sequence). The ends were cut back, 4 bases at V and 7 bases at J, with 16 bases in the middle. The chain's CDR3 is CAWNGKRGVGYTF. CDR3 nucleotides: TGTGCCTGGAATGGGAAAAGGGGCGTTGGCTACACCTTC.

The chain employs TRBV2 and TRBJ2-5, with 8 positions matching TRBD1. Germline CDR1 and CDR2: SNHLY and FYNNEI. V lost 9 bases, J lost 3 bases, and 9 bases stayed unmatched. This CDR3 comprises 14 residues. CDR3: CASWWTGIEETQYF. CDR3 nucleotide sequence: TGTGCCAGTTGGTGGACAGGGATAGAAGAGACCCAGTACTTC.

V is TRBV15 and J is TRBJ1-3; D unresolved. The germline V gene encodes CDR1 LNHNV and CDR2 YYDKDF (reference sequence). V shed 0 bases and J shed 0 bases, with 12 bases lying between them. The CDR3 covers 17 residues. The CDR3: CATSRDLGFTSGNTIYF. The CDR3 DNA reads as TGTGCCACCAGCAGAGATCTAGGCTTTACCTCTGGAAACACCATATATTTT.

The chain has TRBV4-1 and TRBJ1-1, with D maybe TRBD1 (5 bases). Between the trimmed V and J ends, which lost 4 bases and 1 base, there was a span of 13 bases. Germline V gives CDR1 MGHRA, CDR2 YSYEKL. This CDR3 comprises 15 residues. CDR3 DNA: TGCGCCAGCAGCCGTGGTACAGGACAGAACACTGAAGCTTTCTTT. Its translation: CASSRGTGQNTEAFF.

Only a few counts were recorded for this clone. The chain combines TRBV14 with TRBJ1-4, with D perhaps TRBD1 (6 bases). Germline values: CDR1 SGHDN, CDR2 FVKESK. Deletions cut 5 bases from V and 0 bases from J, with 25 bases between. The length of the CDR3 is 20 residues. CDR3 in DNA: TGTGCCAGCAGCAAGCCTGGGGGCAGGGTAAGAACTGCAACTAATGAAAAACTGTTTTTT. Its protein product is CASSKPGGRVRTATNEKLFF.

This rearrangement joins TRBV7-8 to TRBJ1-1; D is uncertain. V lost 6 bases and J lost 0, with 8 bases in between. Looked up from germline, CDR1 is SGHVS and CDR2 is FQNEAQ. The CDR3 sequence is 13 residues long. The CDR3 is CASRLIVNTEAFF. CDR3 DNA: TGTGCCAGCAGATTGATAGTGAACACTGAAGCTTTCTTT. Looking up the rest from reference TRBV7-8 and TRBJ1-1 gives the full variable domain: GAGVSQSPRYKVAKRGQDVALRCDPISGHVSLFWYQQALGQGPEFLTYFQNEAQLDKSGLPSDRFFAERPEGSVSTLKIQRTQQEDSAVYLCASRLIVNTEAFFGQGTRLTVV.

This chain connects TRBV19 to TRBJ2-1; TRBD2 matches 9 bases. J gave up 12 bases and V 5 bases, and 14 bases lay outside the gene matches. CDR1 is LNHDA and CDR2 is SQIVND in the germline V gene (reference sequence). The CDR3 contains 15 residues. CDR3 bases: TGTGCCAGTAGTCCTAAAAAGTCCGCGGGGGGGTCGCAGTTCTTC. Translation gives CASSPKKSAGGSQFF.

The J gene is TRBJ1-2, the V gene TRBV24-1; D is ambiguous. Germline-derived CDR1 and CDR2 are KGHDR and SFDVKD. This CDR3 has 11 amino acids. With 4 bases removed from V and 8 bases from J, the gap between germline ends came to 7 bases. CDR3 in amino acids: CATSDLRGYTF. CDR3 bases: TGTGCCACCAGTGACCTGAGAGGCTACACCTTC.

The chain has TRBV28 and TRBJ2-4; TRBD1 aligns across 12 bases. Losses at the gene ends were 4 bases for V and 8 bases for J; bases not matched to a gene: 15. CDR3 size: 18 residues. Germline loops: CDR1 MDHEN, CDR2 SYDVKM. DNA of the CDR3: TGTGCCAGCAGTTCCCCGGGACAGGGGGCGCGCGCTCGATACATTCAGTACTTC. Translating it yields CASSSPGQGARARYIQYF.

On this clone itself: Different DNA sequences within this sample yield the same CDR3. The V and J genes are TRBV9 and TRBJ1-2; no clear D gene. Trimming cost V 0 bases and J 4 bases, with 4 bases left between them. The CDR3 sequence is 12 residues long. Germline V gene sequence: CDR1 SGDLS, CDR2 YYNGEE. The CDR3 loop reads CASSVAGYGYTF. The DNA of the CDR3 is TGTGCCAGCAGCGTAGCGGGCTATGGCTACACCTTC.

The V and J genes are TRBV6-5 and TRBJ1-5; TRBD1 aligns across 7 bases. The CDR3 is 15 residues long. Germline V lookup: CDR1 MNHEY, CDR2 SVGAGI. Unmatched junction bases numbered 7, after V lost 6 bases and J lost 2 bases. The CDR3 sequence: CASRGQARGNQPQHF. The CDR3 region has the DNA TGTGCCAGCAGAGGACAGGCCCGCGGCAATCAGCCCCAGCATTTT.

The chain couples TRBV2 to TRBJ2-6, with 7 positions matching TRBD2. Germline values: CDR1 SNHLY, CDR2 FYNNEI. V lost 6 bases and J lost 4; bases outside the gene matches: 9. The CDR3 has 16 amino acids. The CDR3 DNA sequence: TGTGCCAGCAGCGCCACCGGGACTATGGGGGCCAACGTCCTGACTTTC. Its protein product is CASSATGTMGANVLTF.

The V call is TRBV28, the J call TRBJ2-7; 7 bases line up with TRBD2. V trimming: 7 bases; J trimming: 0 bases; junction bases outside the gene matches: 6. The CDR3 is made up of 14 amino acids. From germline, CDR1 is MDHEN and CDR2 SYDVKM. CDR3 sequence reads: CASNLGGSSYEQYF. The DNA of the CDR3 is TGTGCCAGCAACCTGGGGGGGAGCTCCTACGAGCAGTACTTC.

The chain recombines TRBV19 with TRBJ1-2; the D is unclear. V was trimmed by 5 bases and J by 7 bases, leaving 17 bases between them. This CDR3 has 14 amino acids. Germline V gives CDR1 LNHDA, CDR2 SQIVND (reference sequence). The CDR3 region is CASSLNPGLFGYTF. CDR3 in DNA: TGTGCCAGTAGTCTAAACCCTGGACTCTTTGGCTACACCTTC.

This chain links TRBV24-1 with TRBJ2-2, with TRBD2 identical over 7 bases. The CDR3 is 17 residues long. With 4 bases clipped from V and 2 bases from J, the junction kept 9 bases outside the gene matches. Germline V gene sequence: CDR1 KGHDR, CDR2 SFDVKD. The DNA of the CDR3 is TGTGCCACCAGTGACCCTACGGGGGGAGTTAACACCGGGGAGCTGTTTTTT. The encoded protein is CATSDPTGGVNTGELFF.

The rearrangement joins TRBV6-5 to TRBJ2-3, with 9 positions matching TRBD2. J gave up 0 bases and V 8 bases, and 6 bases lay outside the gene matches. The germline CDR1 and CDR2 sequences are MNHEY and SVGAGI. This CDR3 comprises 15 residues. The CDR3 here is CASGLAGPSTDTQYF. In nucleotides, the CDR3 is TGTGCCAGCGGTCTAGCGGGGCCTAGCACAGATACGCAGTATTTT.

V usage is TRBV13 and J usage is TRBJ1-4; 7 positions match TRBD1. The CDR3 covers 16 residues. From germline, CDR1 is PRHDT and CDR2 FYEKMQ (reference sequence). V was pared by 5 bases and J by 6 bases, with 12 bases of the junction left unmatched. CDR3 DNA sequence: TGTGCCAGCAGCCAACGAGGGGGCAGGGATGATGAAAAACTGTTTTTT. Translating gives CASSQRGGRDDEKLFF.

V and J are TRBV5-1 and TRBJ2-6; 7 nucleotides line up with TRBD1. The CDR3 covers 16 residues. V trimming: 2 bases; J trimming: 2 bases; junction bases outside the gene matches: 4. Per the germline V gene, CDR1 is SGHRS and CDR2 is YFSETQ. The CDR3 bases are TGCGCCAGCAGCTTCGGACAGGTCACTGGGGCCAACGTCCTGACTTTC. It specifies CASSFGQVTGANVLTF.

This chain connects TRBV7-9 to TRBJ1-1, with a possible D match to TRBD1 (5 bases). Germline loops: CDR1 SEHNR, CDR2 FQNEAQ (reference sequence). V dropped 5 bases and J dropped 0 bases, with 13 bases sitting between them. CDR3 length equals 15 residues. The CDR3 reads CASSAGHLMNTEAFF. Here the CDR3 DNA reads TGTGCCAGCAGCGCCGGACATTTAATGAACACTGAAGCTTTCTTT.

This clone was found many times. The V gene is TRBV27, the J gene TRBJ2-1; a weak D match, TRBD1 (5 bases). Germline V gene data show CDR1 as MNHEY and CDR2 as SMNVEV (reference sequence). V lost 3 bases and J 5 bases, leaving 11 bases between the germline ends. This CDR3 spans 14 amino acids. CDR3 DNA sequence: TGTGCCAGCAGTTTGACAGCGACCAACAATGAGCAGTTCTTC. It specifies CASSLTATNNEQFF.

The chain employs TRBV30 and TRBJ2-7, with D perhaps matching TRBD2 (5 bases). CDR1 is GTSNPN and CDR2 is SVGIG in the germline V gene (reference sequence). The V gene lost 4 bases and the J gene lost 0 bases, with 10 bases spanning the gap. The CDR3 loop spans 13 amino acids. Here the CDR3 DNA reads TGTGCCTGGACGACTGGGAGCTCCTACGAGCAGTACTTC. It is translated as CAWTTGSSYEQYF.